These 22 T cell receptor beta chains originate from one sample sequenced in a study of OX40 agonist ivuxolimab in advanced cancers. The method was immunoSEQ multiplex PCR; TCRdb's version includes in-frame clones alone and lacks a portion of them. The sample lists 60,000 to 75,000 clones; 85% to 95% were seen once. The specimen comprised CD4+ or CD8+ T cells sorted from blood, sampled in a trial of the OX40 agonist ivuxolimab. These receptors were collected from an adult with an advanced solid tumor such as melanoma, head and neck, liver or kidney cancer.

The J gene is TRBJ2-2, the V gene TRBV7-9; D is undetermined. CDR1 is SEHNR and CDR2 is FQNEAQ in the germline V gene (reference sequence). This CDR3 spans 18 amino acids. Trimming shortened V by 3 bases and J by 3 bases, and 20 bases separated the two germline ends. This chain's CDR3 is CASSFLTKREVDTGELFF. CDR3 DNA sequence: TGTGCCAGCAGCTTCCTGACAAAAAGGGAAGTGGACACCGGGGAGCTGTTTTTT.

V is TRBV4-1 and J is TRBJ2-1; D ambiguous. The germline gives CDR1 MGHRA, CDR2 YSYEKL. CDR3 length equals 14 residues. V was trimmed by 3 bases and J by 4 bases, leaving 10 bases between them. The CDR3, as DNA: TGCGCCAGCAGCCAGCGGACCGAATACAATGAGCAGTTCTTC. It translates to CASSQRTEYNEQFF.

J is TRBJ1-1 and V is TRBV6-1; no reliable D call. CDR3 length: 10 residues. With 7 bases removed from V and 1 base from J, the gap between germline ends came to 1 base. Germline V gene data show CDR1 as MNHNS and CDR2 as SASEGT. The CDR3: CASTNTEAFF. CDR3 DNA sequence: TGTGCCAGCACGAACACTGAAGCTTTCTTT.

This sequence joins TRBV4-3 and TRBJ2-7; 12 bases fit TRBD2. Per the germline V gene, CDR1 is LGHNA and CDR2 is YSLEER. The CDR3 spans 16 residues. V lost 1 base, J lost 6 bases, and 7 bases stayed unmatched. The CDR3 reads CASSQARLAGAGEQYF. CDR3 nucleotides: TGCGCCAGCAGCCAAGCCCGACTAGCGGGAGCCGGCGAGCAGTACTTC.

The chain joins TRBV5-4 to TRBJ2-5, with TRBD1 identical over 7 bases. The V segment lost 4 bases and the J segment 2 bases; nucleotides outside the gene matches: 5. Per germline, CDR1 SGHNT and CDR2 YYREEE (reference sequence). The CDR3 spans 14 residues. CDR3 nucleotide sequence: TGTGCCAGCAGCGGCCAGACAGGGCAAGAGACCCAGTACTTC. Protein: CASSGQTGQETQYF. Full variable domain (remainder filled in from reference TRBV5-4 and TRBJ2-5): ETGVTQSPTHLIKTRGQQVTLRCSSQSGHNTVSWYQQALGQGPQFIFQYYREEENGRGNFPPRFSGLQFPNYSSELNVNALELDDSALYLCASSGQTGQETQYFGPGTRLLVL.

The genes are TRBV5-5 and TRBJ1-1; D not certain. The V end lost 5 bases, the J end lost 8 bases, and 19 bases lay between the germline ends. The CDR3 contains 14 residues. Germline V CDR1 and CDR2: SGHKS, YYEKEE (reference sequence). The CDR3 nucleotides read TGTGCCAGCAGTCGCGTGGAAGGGAGTAGGGAAGCTTTCTTT. Translated: CASSRVEGSREAFF.

The chain joins TRBV7-3 to TRBJ1-2; unclear D gene. The germline CDR1 and CDR2 sequences are SGHTA and FQGTGA. This CDR3 region has 15 residues. The V end lost 0 bases, the J end lost 2 bases, and 10 bases lay between the germline ends. CDR3 residues: CASSLTGYGNYGYTF. CDR3 nucleotides: TGTGCCAGCAGCTTAACGGGTTACGGGAACTATGGCTACACCTTC.

The chain has TRBV19 and TRBJ2-1; the match to TRBD1 covers 7 bases. J was trimmed by 8 bases and V by 6 bases; bases with no gene match: 13. CDR3 length: 15 residues. Germline CDR1 is LNHDA and CDR2 is SQIVND (reference sequence). CDR3 bases: TGTGCCAGTAGCCCCAGAGACAGGGTCTCTGATGAGCAGTTCTTC. Encoded protein: CASSPRDRVSDEQFF. The full variable domain, completed using reference TRBV19 and TRBJ2-1, is DGGITQSPKYLFRKEGQNVTLSCEQNLNHDAMYWYRQDPGQGLRLIYYSQIVNDFQKGDIAEGYSVSREKKESFPLTVTSAQKNPTAFYLCASSPRDRVSDEQFFGPGTRLTVL.

This chain joins TRBV28 and TRBJ2-5; 12 bases match TRBD2. Germline CDR1 reads MDHEN; CDR2 reads SYDVKM. The CDR3 has 15 residues. V lost 5 bases and J lost 0; bases outside the gene matches: 1. The CDR3 region has the DNA TGTGCCAGCAGTAGACTAGCGGGAGACCAAGAGACCCAGTACTTC. It yields the protein CASSRLAGDQETQYF.

The chain joins TRBV11-3 to TRBJ1-1; a weak D match, TRBD1 (5 bases). CDR1 is SGHNT, CDR2 YENEEA, per germline. With 4 bases removed from V and 3 bases from J, the gap between germline ends came to 9 bases. The CDR3 spans 13 residues. The CDR3 nucleotides read TGTGCCAGCAGCTGGGGGTCGTACACTGAAGCTTTCTTT. As protein: CASSWGSYTEAFF.

This clone was picked up a small number of times. The chain combines TRBV9 with TRBJ1-1; 9 nucleotides align to TRBD1. Germline V CDR1 and CDR2: SGDLS, YYNGEE. The V and J ends lost 4 bases and 8 bases, in that order; junction bases with no gene match: 9. CDR3 length: 14 amino acids. CDR3 sequence: CASSPSTGTGEAFF. CDR3 sequence (DNA): TGTGCCAGCAGCCCATCCACCGGGACAGGGGAAGCTTTCTTT.

The sample holds one count of this clone. The V call is TRBV19, the J call TRBJ1-4; unclear D gene. The V gene lost 3 bases and the J gene lost 4 bases, with 6 bases spanning the gap. This CDR3 is 13 amino acids long. Germline V CDR1 and CDR2: LNHDA, SQIVND (reference sequence). The CDR3 DNA follows: TGTGCCAGTAGTATTTACAGTAATGAAAAACTGTTTTTT. This gives the protein CASSIYSNEKLFF.

J is TRBJ2-1 and V is TRBV4-1, with 8 bases fitting TRBD1. CDR1 and CDR2 (germline): MGHRA, YSYEKL. The CDR3 runs 17 residues. The V gene end was trimmed by 0 bases and the J gene end by 7 bases; junction bases not matched to a gene: 11. CDR3 loop: CASSQDSAGGLRNEQFF. CDR3 in DNA: TGCGCCAGCAGCCAAGATTCGGCAGGGGGCCTTCGGAATGAGCAGTTCTTC.

The chain joins TRBV7-2 to TRBJ1-2; a weak D match, TRBD1 (5 bases). The CDR3 spans 13 residues. Trimming stripped 5 bases from V and 1 base from J, with 8 bases between. In germline, CDR1 is SGHTA, CDR2 FQGNSA. The CDR3 loop reads CASSRDYNYGYTF. The CDR3 coding sequence is TGTGCCAGCAGCCGGGACTATAACTATGGCTACACCTTC. Looking up the rest from reference TRBV7-2 and TRBJ1-2 gives the full variable domain: GAGVSQSPSNKVTEKGKDVELRCDPISGHTALYWYRQSLGQGLEFLIYFQGNSAPDKSGLPSDRFSAERTGGSVSTLTIQRTQQEDSAVYLCASSRDYNYGYTFGSGTRLTVV.

The V and J genes are TRBV2 and TRBJ2-5; 9 bases align to TRBD2. After removal of 2 bases from V and 4 bases from J, the junction contained 8 bases not matched to a gene. The CDR3 totals 16 residues. CDR1 is SNHLY, CDR2 FYNNEI, per germline. CDR3 coding DNA: TGTGCCAGCAGTGAATCGGCGGGAGGGCCGCGAGAGACCCAGTACTTC. Its translation is CASSESAGGPRETQYF.

CDR3 coding DNA: TGTGCCAGCAGCTTTCCCGGGACAGTAATTAACTATGGCTACACCTTC. Translated: CASSFPGTVINYGYTF. J is TRBJ1-2 and V is TRBV5-6, with 7 bases fitting TRBD1. The junction had 8 bases not matched to a gene; V was cut back by 2 bases and J by 1 base. The CDR3 spans 16 residues. Germline-derived CDR1 and CDR2 are SGHDT and YYEEEE.

V usage is TRBV7-9 and J usage is TRBJ2-3; D might be TRBD1 or TRBD2, each matching 6 bases. Trimming took off 2 bases at V and 0 bases at J, with 9 bases between the two ends. The CDR3 spans 15 residues. Germline V lookup: CDR1 SEHNR, CDR2 FQNEAQ (reference sequence). The CDR3 sequence is CASSLRGRSTDTQYF. CDR3 sequence (DNA): TGTGCCAGCAGCTTACGGGGGCGTAGCACAGATACGCAGTATTTT.

To note about this clone: This CDR3 is also generated by other DNA sequences in the sample. V is TRBV2 and J is TRBJ2-1; D remains unclear. CDR1 is SNHLY and CDR2 is FYNNEI in the germline V gene. Trimming took off 6 bases at V and 4 bases at J, with 16 bases between the two ends. The CDR3 extends over 15 amino acids. The DNA of the CDR3 is TGTGCCAGCAGGCACTCTAAAATCACTTACAATGAGCAGTTCTTC. Amino acid sequence: CASRHSKITYNEQFF.

This chain links TRBV13 with TRBJ1-3, with D tentatively TRBD1 (5 bases). In germline, CDR1 is PRHDT, CDR2 FYEKMQ (reference sequence). CDR3 length: 16 amino acids. The germline V and J ends were trimmed by 4 bases and 0 bases, with 13 bases remaining between them. The CDR3 spells CASSSSGSNSGNTIYF. The DNA of the CDR3 is TGTGCCAGCAGCTCGTCAGGGTCTAACTCTGGAAACACCATATATTTT.

The gene calls are TRBV2 and TRBJ1-5; 7 bases fit TRBD1. The V gene end was trimmed by 2 bases and the J gene end by 6 bases; junction bases not matched to a gene: 4. Germline V gene sequence: CDR1 SNHLY, CDR2 FYNNEI. This CDR3 has 14 amino acids. The CDR3 nucleotides read TGTGCCAGCAGTGAATTGCAGGGGGGTCAGCCCCAGCATTTT. This encodes CASSELQGGQPQHF.

This chain joins TRBV4-1 and TRBJ2-2; no reliable D call. The CDR3 totals 15 residues. V was trimmed by 2 bases and J by 3 bases, leaving 10 bases between them. CDR1 and CDR2 (germline): MGHRA, YSYEKL. In DNA, the CDR3 is TGCGCCAGCAGCCAAATTCTAACGGACACCGGGGAGCTGTTTTTT. It yields the protein CASSQILTDTGELFF.

The chain uses TRBV28 and TRBJ2-1; maybe TRBD1 (6 bases). CDR1 is MDHEN and CDR2 is SYDVKM in the germline V gene. The V gene lost 5 bases and the J gene lost 2 bases, with 19 bases spanning the gap. The length of the CDR3 is 17 residues. CDR3 protein: CASSPRGSGWAYNEQFF. CDR3 nucleotide sequence: TGTGCCAGCAGTCCTAGGGGGTCAGGGTGGGCCTACAATGAGCAGTTCTTC.